The clone carrying this T cell receptor beta chain was detected a few times. Its antigen is as yet unknown. One base away lies a much larger clone, so this may be a sequencing read error. Germline V gene lookup returns CDR1 SGHRS and CDR2 YFSETQ. Deletions cut 5 bases from V and 5 bases from J, with 20 bases between. The CDR3 is made up of 15 amino acids. This specimen comes from a study of T cell repertoires in cytomegalovirus infection. Study-level background: Well-studied HLA-B-restricted epitopes and recently identified HLA-C-restricted epitopes of CMV were both used in the study. Signatures in public TCR beta sequences pointed to both CMV infection and matching HLA type.

MiXCR, run by TCRdb on the reads, gives a single entry per CDR3 protein. This sample has roughly 51,000 distinct CDR3 sequences, with around 18% found just once. The chain links TRBV5-1 to TRBJ2-7; the D gene is possibly TRBD1 (6 bases). Sequencing used CD8+ T cells from cultured PBMCs, obtained from culture after CMV antigen stimulation. The TCR sequence derives from a human donor in good health (CMV status not recorded). Some clones in this sample may be carry-over from other donors' samples. The CDR3 loop is CASRNYIEGHDEQYF. CDR3 sequence (DNA): TGCGCCAGCAGAAACTACATTGAGGGACACGACGAGCAGTACTTC.